The T cell receptor (beta chain) under discussion was sequenced for a study of blood T cell repertoires in COVID-19. Germline V gene lookup returns CDR1 WSHSY and CDR2 SAAADI. The CDR3 length is 14 residues. V was cut by 3 bases and J by 0 bases, with 8 bases left in between. The study recruited people aged roughly 18 to 100 years across roughly 25 US areas. As handled by the study authors: Researchers report that nucleated cell counts were estimated from reference gene primer amplification. Assay used: immunoSEQ multiplex PCR; TCRdb lists only in-frame clones, some missing. V and J calls and clone size are given by that table; D and trimming were obtained from the DNA. The sample shows approximately 260,000 clones, around 88% of them seen only once.

The source is a middle-aged woman with acute COVID-19. Sequencing was done on a sample of PBMCs or T cells enriched from blood (not recorded which). The V and J genes are TRBV10-2 and TRBJ2-5, with D unresolved. CDR3 in amino acids: CASSDSRYQETQYF. The CDR3 DNA is TGCGCCAGCAGTGACTCCCGGTACCAAGAGACCCAGTACTTC.